This is a list of T cell receptor beta chains from one sample in a study of post-analysis software for immune sequencing data. TCRdb ran MiXCR on the PCR reads and lists one entry per CDR3 protein. In the table there are around 700,000 distinct CDR3 sequences, 59% of which are singletons. The sequencing input was blood. The receptors derive from a girl aged 2-10 years with multiple sclerosis. Each CDR3 is given with its conserved first and last residue. Fields, in order: J gene, D gene, V gene, clone size, CDR3 protein, CDR3 DNA. A D gene is named only where the DNA matches it firmly. Only part of the rows carry a size: once, few, many, or a class if the clone is expanded.

j_call: TRBJ2-3
d_call: NA
v_call: TRBV12-3/TRBV12-4
clone_size: NA
cdr3_aa: CASSPTDWGTDTQYF
cdr3_nt: TGTGCCAGCAGTCCGACCGATTGGGGCACAGATACGCAGTATTTT

j_call: TRBJ2-1
d_call: NA
v_call: TRBV18
clone_size: NA
cdr3_aa: CASSPERQRFNEQFF
cdr3_nt: TGTGCCAGCTCACCAGAACGGCAACGGTTCAATGAGCAGTTCTTC

j_call: TRBJ2-1
d_call: TRBD1
v_call: TRBV7-2
clone_size: few
cdr3_aa: CASRGDSSYNEQFF
cdr3_nt: TGTGCCAGCAGAGGGGACAGCTCCTACAATGAGCAGTTCTTC

j_call: TRBJ2-1
d_call: TRBD2
v_call: TRBV7-2
clone_size: few
cdr3_aa: CASSPESSGGYNEQFF
cdr3_nt: TGTGCCAGCAGCCCAGAAAGTAGCGGGGGCTACAATGAGCAGTTCTTC

j_call: TRBJ1-1
d_call: NA
v_call: TRBV6-2/TRBV6-3
clone_size: NA
cdr3_aa: CASSPRDRYRNTEAFF
cdr3_nt: TGTGCCAGCAGCCCCCGAGACAGATACCGGAACACTGAAGCTTTCTTT

j_call: TRBJ2-6
d_call: TRBD2
v_call: TRBV19
clone_size: NA
cdr3_aa: CASSTPGLAASSGANVLTF
cdr3_nt: TGTGCCAGTAGTACACCAGGACTAGCGGCTAGCTCTGGGGCCAACGTCCTGACTTTC

j_call: TRBJ2-1
d_call: NA
v_call: TRBV6-5
clone_size: NA
cdr3_aa: CASTPRAGDNEQFF
cdr3_nt: TGTGCCAGCACACCCAGGGCGGGTGACAATGAGCAGTTCTTC

j_call: TRBJ2-5
d_call: NA
v_call: TRBV29-1
clone_size: NA
cdr3_aa: CSSMGGNQETQYF
cdr3_nt: TGCAGCTCCATGGGGGGAAACCAAGAGACCCAGTACTTC

j_call: TRBJ2-1
d_call: NA
v_call: TRBV29-1
clone_size: NA
cdr3_aa: CSVVGLAHNEQFF
cdr3_nt: TGCAGCGTTGTTGGTCTAGCGCATAATGAGCAGTTCTTC

j_call: TRBJ2-5
d_call: TRBD1
v_call: TRBV10-3
clone_size: NA
cdr3_aa: CAISLGQGEETQYF
cdr3_nt: TGTGCCATCAGTTTGGGACAGGGGGAAGAGACCCAGTACTTC

j_call: TRBJ2-1
d_call: NA
v_call: TRBV11-2
clone_size: few
cdr3_aa: CASSRWDVDEQFF
cdr3_nt: TGTGCCAGCAGCAGATGGGACGTGGATGAGCAGTTCTTC

j_call: TRBJ2-5
d_call: NA
v_call: TRBV7-2
clone_size: NA
cdr3_aa: CASSLPQGGLETQYF
cdr3_nt: TGTGCCAGCAGCCTGCCACAGGGAGGGTTAGAGACCCAGTACTTC

j_call: TRBJ2-1
d_call: TRBD2
v_call: TRBV7-2
clone_size: NA
cdr3_aa: CASSLGGRGNEQFF
cdr3_nt: TGTGCCAGCAGCTTAGGCGGGAGAGGCAATGAGCAGTTCTTC

j_call: TRBJ2-5
d_call: NA
v_call: TRBV7-7
clone_size: NA
cdr3_aa: CASSRTPSWETQYF
cdr3_nt: TGTGCCAGCAGCAGGACCCCTAGCTGGGAGACCCAGTACTTC

j_call: TRBJ2-1
d_call: NA
v_call: TRBV7-9
clone_size: NA
cdr3_aa: CASTAWRLGPLNEQFF
cdr3_nt: TGTGCCAGCACCGCGTGGAGACTAGGGCCCCTCAATGAGCAGTTCTTC

j_call: TRBJ1-2
d_call: TRBD1
v_call: TRBV29-1
clone_size: few
cdr3_aa: CSVEDPGTAYGYTF
cdr3_nt: TGCAGCGTTGAAGATCCTGGGACAGCCTATGGCTACACCTTC

j_call: TRBJ2-6
d_call: NA
v_call: TRBV10-3
clone_size: NA
cdr3_aa: CATDGSGANVLTF
cdr3_nt: TGTGCCACTGATGGATCTGGGGCCAACGTCCTGACTTTC

j_call: TRBJ2-5
d_call: NA
v_call: TRBV25-1
clone_size: once
cdr3_aa: CASSETNRVGETQYF
cdr3_nt: TGTGCCAGCAGTGAGACGAACAGGGTCGGGGAGACCCAGTACTTC

j_call: TRBJ1-4
d_call: NA
v_call: TRBV7-2
clone_size: few
cdr3_aa: CASSLAGSPNEKLFF
cdr3_nt: TGTGCCAGCAGCTTAGCAGGGAGTCCTAATGAAAAACTGTTTTTT

j_call: TRBJ1-5
d_call: NA
v_call: TRBV7-2
clone_size: NA
cdr3_aa: CASSLEGRGVWPQHF
cdr3_nt: TGTGCCAGCAGCTTAGAAGGTCGGGGCGTATGGCCCCAGCATTTT

j_call: TRBJ2-5
d_call: NA
v_call: TRBV24-1
clone_size: NA
cdr3_aa: CATSDSNPKETQYF
cdr3_nt: TGTGCCACCAGTGATTCTAACCCTAAAGAGACCCAGTACTTC

j_call: TRBJ2-1
d_call: TRBD1
v_call: TRBV11-2
clone_size: NA
cdr3_aa: CASRQIPGQGTYNEQFF
cdr3_nt: TGTGCCAGCAGACAAATTCCGGGACAGGGGACCTACAATGAGCAGTTCTTC

j_call: TRBJ1-6
d_call: NA
v_call: TRBV20-1
clone_size: NA
cdr3_aa: CSARDPMDPSYNSPLHF
cdr3_nt: TGCAGTGCTAGAGATCCCATGGATCCCTCCTATAATTCACCCCTCCACTTT

j_call: TRBJ2-5
d_call: NA
v_call: TRBV7-2
clone_size: NA
cdr3_aa: CASSFMGPPETQYF
cdr3_nt: TGTGCCAGCAGCTTTATGGGGCCCCCAGAGACCCAGTACTTC

j_call: TRBJ2-1
d_call: NA
v_call: TRBV7-2
clone_size: NA
cdr3_aa: CASSLRGKDEQFF
cdr3_nt: TGTGCCAGCAGCTTAAGAGGGAAAGATGAGCAGTTCTTC

j_call: TRBJ2-4
d_call: NA
v_call: TRBV29-1
clone_size: few
cdr3_aa: CSARSDAPNIQYF
cdr3_nt: TGCAGCGCACGATCGGACGCTCCAAACATTCAGTACTTC

j_call: TRBJ2-2
d_call: NA
v_call: TRBV24-1
clone_size: NA
cdr3_aa: CATREAGRTGELFF
cdr3_nt: TGTGCCACCAGGGAGGCGGGGCGGACCGGGGAGCTGTTTTTT

j_call: TRBJ1-2
d_call: NA
v_call: TRBV20-1
clone_size: few
cdr3_aa: CSAGDAAGYTF
cdr3_nt: TGCAGTGCTGGCGATGCGGCGGGCTACACCTTC

j_call: TRBJ2-3
d_call: TRBD2
v_call: TRBV11-1
clone_size: NA
cdr3_aa: CASSFSLAGGHTQYF
cdr3_nt: TGTGCCAGCAGCTTTAGCCTAGCGGGAGGACATACGCAGTATTTT

j_call: TRBJ2-7
d_call: NA
v_call: TRBV28
clone_size: few
cdr3_aa: CASRPGHDEQYF
cdr3_nt: TGTGCCAGCAGACCGGGACACGACGAGCAGTACTTC

j_call: TRBJ1-2
d_call: TRBD1
v_call: TRBV5-1
clone_size: NA
cdr3_aa: CASSLVQGAEINYGYTF
cdr3_nt: TGCGCCAGCAGCTTGGTTCAGGGGGCCGAGATTAACTATGGCTACACCTTC

j_call: TRBJ2-5
d_call: TRBD1
v_call: TRBV29-1
clone_size: NA
cdr3_aa: CSVEDRGQGETQYF
cdr3_nt: TGCAGCGTTGAAGATCGGGGACAGGGGGAGACCCAGTACTTC

j_call: TRBJ2-7
d_call: TRBD2
v_call: TRBV11-2
clone_size: NA
cdr3_aa: CASRDGKGRVIRAYEQYF
cdr3_nt: TGTGCCAGCAGGGATGGGAAGGGGAGGGTAATAAGGGCCTACGAGCAGTACTTC

j_call: TRBJ2-7
d_call: TRBD1
v_call: TRBV5-1
clone_size: NA
cdr3_aa: CASSPPGQGDSEQYF
cdr3_nt: TGCGCCAGCAGCCCGCCGGGACAGGGAGACTCCGAGCAGTACTTC

j_call: TRBJ2-3
d_call: TRBD2
v_call: TRBV10-3
clone_size: few
cdr3_aa: CAIEASGGSTDTQYF
cdr3_nt: TGTGCCATCGAGGCTAGCGGGGGGAGCACAGATACGCAGTATTTT

j_call: TRBJ2-7
d_call: TRBD1
v_call: TRBV10-1
clone_size: NA
cdr3_aa: CASSVQRGQGRYEQYF
cdr3_nt: TGCGCCAGCAGTGTTCAACGAGGACAGGGGAGATACGAGCAGTACTTC

j_call: TRBJ2-5
d_call: NA
v_call: TRBV7-9
clone_size: NA
cdr3_aa: CASSSAAYIGEQYF
cdr3_nt: TGTGCCAGCAGCTCAGCAGCTTACATCGGGGAGCAGTACTTC

j_call: TRBJ2-2
d_call: NA
v_call: TRBV20-1
clone_size: NA
cdr3_aa: CSAIDRDPNTGELFF
cdr3_nt: TGCAGTGCAATAGACCGGGACCCAAACACCGGGGAGCTGTTTTTT

j_call: TRBJ2-3
d_call: TRBD2
v_call: TRBV5-1
clone_size: NA
cdr3_aa: CASSLPPPWGGMTDTQYF
cdr3_nt: TGCGCCAGCAGCTTACCACCACCTTGGGGAGGGATGACAGATACGCAGTATTTT

j_call: TRBJ2-7
d_call: NA
v_call: TRBV20-1
clone_size: NA
cdr3_aa: CSARQGSSYEQYF
cdr3_nt: TGCAGTGCTAGACAGGGGAGCTCCTACGAGCAGTACTTC

j_call: TRBJ2-1
d_call: NA
v_call: TRBV7-2
clone_size: NA
cdr3_aa: CASSSNGGRYNEQFF
cdr3_nt: TGTGCCAGCAGCTCAAACGGCGGACGCTACAATGAGCAGTTCTTC

j_call: TRBJ1-5
d_call: NA
v_call: TRBV7-3
clone_size: few
cdr3_aa: CASRGGRNSYQPQHF
cdr3_nt: TGTGCCAGCAGGGGGGGACGGAACAGCTATCAGCCCCAGCATTTT

j_call: TRBJ2-1
d_call: NA
v_call: TRBV5-1
clone_size: NA
cdr3_aa: CASSFRGHEQFF
cdr3_nt: TGCGCCAGCAGCTTCCGGGGACATGAGCAGTTCTTC

j_call: TRBJ1-4
d_call: NA
v_call: TRBV10-1
clone_size: NA
cdr3_aa: CASSAREEEKLFF
cdr3_nt: TGCGCCAGCAGTGCCCGGGAGGAAGAAAAACTGTTTTTT

j_call: TRBJ2-3
d_call: NA
v_call: TRBV7-8
clone_size: NA
cdr3_aa: CASSLAQEARGADTQYF
cdr3_nt: TGTGCCAGCAGCTTAGCGCAGGAAGCGAGGGGGGCAGATACGCAGTATTTT

j_call: TRBJ2-3
d_call: NA
v_call: TRBV2
clone_size: once
cdr3_aa: CASSELSRLTDTQYF
cdr3_nt: TGTGCCAGCAGTGAGCTATCACGGCTGACAGATACGCAGTATTTT

j_call: TRBJ2-2
d_call: NA
v_call: TRBV29-1
clone_size: NA
cdr3_aa: CSVGQVVPGELFF
cdr3_nt: TGCAGCGTTGGGCAGGTGGTCCCCGGGGAGCTGTTTTTT

j_call: TRBJ1-2
d_call: NA
v_call: TRBV11-2
clone_size: NA
cdr3_aa: CASSLVPGDSNYGYTF
cdr3_nt: TGTGCCAGCAGCTTAGTACCAGGGGACTCGAATTATGGCTACACCTTC

j_call: TRBJ2-3
d_call: NA
v_call: TRBV7-2
clone_size: NA
cdr3_aa: CASRFLSGWADTQYF
cdr3_nt: TGTGCCAGCCGTTTCCTCAGCGGGTGGGCAGATACGCAGTATTTT

j_call: TRBJ2-7
d_call: NA
v_call: TRBV5-1
clone_size: few
cdr3_aa: CASSLVGLTGSLPPDEQYF
cdr3_nt: TGCGCCAGCAGCTTGGTCGGCCTAACGGGCTCCCTGCCCCCCGACGAGCAGTACTTC

j_call: TRBJ1-2
d_call: TRBD1
v_call: TRBV7-9
clone_size: NA
cdr3_aa: CASSLDGTGRYGYTF
cdr3_nt: TGTGCCAGCAGCTTAGACGGGACAGGGAGATATGGCTACACCTTC

j_call: TRBJ2-1
d_call: NA
v_call: TRBV7-9
clone_size: NA
cdr3_aa: CASSLGGTQPNEQFF
cdr3_nt: TGTGCCAGCAGCTTAGGAGGGACCCAACCCAATGAGCAGTTCTTC

j_call: TRBJ2-7
d_call: NA
v_call: TRBV7-9
clone_size: NA
cdr3_aa: CASSRGGVNEQYF
cdr3_nt: TGTGCCAGCAGTCGCGGAGGGGTCAACGAGCAGTACTTC

j_call: TRBJ1-2
d_call: NA
v_call: TRBV12-3/TRBV12-4
clone_size: NA
cdr3_aa: CASTFSATYGYTF
cdr3_nt: TGTGCCAGCACTTTCTCGGCAACCTATGGCTACACCTTC

j_call: TRBJ2-5
d_call: TRBD2
v_call: TRBV29-1
clone_size: few
cdr3_aa: CSVWGGIGRETQYF
cdr3_nt: TGCAGCGTTTGGGGGGGTATTGGAAGGGAGACCCAGTACTTC

j_call: TRBJ2-5
d_call: TRBD2
v_call: TRBV29-1
clone_size: NA
cdr3_aa: CSVDFRASGKETQYF
cdr3_nt: TGCAGCGTTGATTTTAGGGCTAGCGGAAAAGAGACCCAGTACTTC

j_call: TRBJ2-1
d_call: NA
v_call: TRBV7-9
clone_size: NA
cdr3_aa: CASSPSETVFSYNEQFF
cdr3_nt: TGTGCCAGCAGCCCCTCCGAGACAGTATTTTCCTACAATGAGCAGTTCTTC